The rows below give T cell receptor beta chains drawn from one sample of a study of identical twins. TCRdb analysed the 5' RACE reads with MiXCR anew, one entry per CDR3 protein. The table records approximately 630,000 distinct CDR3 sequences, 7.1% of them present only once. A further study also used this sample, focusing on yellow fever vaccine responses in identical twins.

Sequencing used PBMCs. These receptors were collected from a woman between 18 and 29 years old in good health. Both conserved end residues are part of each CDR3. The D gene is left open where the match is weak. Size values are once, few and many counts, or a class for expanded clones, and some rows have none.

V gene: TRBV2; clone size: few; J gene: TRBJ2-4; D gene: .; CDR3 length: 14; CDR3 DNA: TGTGCCAGCAGCCAACTAGTAGCCAAAAACATTCAGTACTTC; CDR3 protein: CASSQLVAKNIQYF
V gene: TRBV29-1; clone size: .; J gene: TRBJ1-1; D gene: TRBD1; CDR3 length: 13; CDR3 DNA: TGCAGCGTGGACAGGGGAGGGAACACTGAAGCTTTCTTT; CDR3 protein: CSVDRGGNTEAFF
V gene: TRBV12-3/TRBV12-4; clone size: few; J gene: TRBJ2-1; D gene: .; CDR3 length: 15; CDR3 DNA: TGTGCCAGCAGTTTGGTGGGGGGGCCTATCAATGAGCAGTTCTTC; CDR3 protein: CASSLVGGPINEQFF
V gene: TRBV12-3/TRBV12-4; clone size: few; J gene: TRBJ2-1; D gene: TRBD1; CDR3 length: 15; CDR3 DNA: TGTGCCAGCAGTGGCCAGACAGGGGGTGGGAATGAGCAGTTCTTC; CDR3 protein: CASSGQTGGGNEQFF
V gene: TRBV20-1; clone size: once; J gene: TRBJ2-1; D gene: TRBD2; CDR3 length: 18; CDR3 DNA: TGCTGTGCTAAAGGGGCTCCGCGGGAGGGCCTGCTCTACAATGAGCGGTTCTTC; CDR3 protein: CCAKGAPREGLLYNERFF
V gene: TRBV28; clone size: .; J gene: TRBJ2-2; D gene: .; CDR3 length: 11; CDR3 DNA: TGTGCCAGCAATTGGGCCGGGGAGCTGTTTTTT; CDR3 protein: CASNWAGELFF
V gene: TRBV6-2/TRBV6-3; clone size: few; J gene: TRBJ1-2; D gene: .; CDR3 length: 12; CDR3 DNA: TGTGCCAGCACCTCCCTCGAGGTTGGCTACACCTTC; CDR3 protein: CASTSLEVGYTF
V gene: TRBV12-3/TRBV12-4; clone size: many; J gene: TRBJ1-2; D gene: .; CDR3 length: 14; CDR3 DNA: TGTGCCAGCAGTTCGTCCGTGACAGTTGATGGCTACACCTTC; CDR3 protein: CASSSSVTVDGYTF
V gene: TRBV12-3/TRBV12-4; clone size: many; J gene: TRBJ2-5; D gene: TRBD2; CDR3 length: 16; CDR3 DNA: TGTGCCAGCAGCAAAGGGGCTAGCGGTAGGAAAGAGACCCAGTACTTC; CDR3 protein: CASSKGASGRKETQYF
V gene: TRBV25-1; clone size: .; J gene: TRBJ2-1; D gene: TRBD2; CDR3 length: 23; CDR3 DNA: TGTGCCAGCAGTGAATCAGTGGGGACTAGTCGCCGCGCGGGTCAAGGGTCCTACAATGAGCAGTTCTTC; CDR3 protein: CASSESVGTSRRAGQGSYNEQFF
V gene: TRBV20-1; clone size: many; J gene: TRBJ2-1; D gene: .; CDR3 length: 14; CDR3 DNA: TGCAGTGCGTCCCATTTAGAACGGGGCAATGAGCAGTTCTTC; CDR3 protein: CSASHLERGNEQFF
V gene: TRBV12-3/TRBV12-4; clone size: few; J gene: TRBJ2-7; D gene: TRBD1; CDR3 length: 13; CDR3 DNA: TGTGCCAGCAGTGGACAGGGATGGTACGAGCAGTACTTC; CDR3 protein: CASSGQGWYEQYF
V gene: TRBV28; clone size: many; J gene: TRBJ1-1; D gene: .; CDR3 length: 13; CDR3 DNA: TGTGCCAGCAATCAACCCACAAACACTGAAGCTTTCTTT; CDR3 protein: CASNQPTNTEAFF